The 2 T cell receptor beta chains presented below share a single source sample, sequenced in a study of T cell clonality in common variable immunodeficiency. Produced via immunoSEQ multiplex PCR; TCRdb's table is partial and in-frame only. The sample shows roughly 5,000 clones, none of them appearing just once. These receptors lack a known antigen. Study-wide results and caveats: Reportedly, TCR beta sequences from common variable immunodeficiency showed fewer deletions and N-nucleotide insertions.

Sequencing was done on a sample of peripheral blood mononuclear cells. The receptor source for this set is a human donor with common variable immunodeficiency.

This clone was seen more than once but under ten times. The read finishes 3 residues shy of the CDR3 end, and the germline J gene is used to complete it. The chain couples TRBV5-1 to TRBJ1-2; no reliable D call. The CDR3 consists of 15 residues. CDR1 is SGHRS, CDR2 YFSETQ, per germline. The part of the CDR3 DNA that was read is TGCGCCAGCAGCTTGGGCACTTTTAACGATCGTAGC. Its translation: CASSLGTFNDRS. From start to end, the CDR3 is CASSLGTFNDRSYTF.

In regard to this clone: The read stops 3 residues short of the end of the CDR3; the missing end is completed from the germline J gene. The rearrangement links TRBV7-9 to TRBJ1-2, with no clear D. The CDR3 is made up of 12 amino acids. Germline V gene data show CDR1 as SEHNR and CDR2 as FQNEAQ (reference sequence). Trimming removed 1 base at V and 4 bases at J, with 4 bases between. Here the CDR3 reads CASSLEVYGYTF. The covered CDR3 bases are TGTGCCAGCAGCTTAGAGGTCTATGGC.